The 3 T cell receptor beta chains below come from one sample, sequenced in a study of monozygotic twins with inflammatory bowel disease. One entry per CDR3 protein, without DNA, is what TCRdb gives after re-calling the 5' RACE reads. The ten most abundant clones cover roughly 2.3% of a sample with fewer than 200,000 distinct CDR3 sequences. What was sequenced was blood. All receptors derive from a human donor with ulcerative colitis or Crohn's disease, or a healthy co-twin of an affected twin (not recorded which).

The genes are TRBV12-3 or TRBV12-4 and TRBJ1-4; TCRdb selects TRBD1, and the lack of DNA leaves this call unchecked. The CDR3 runs 15 residues. CDR3 protein: CASSLATGDNEKLFF.

The V gene is TRBV20-1, the J gene TRBJ2-7; TCRdb returns TRBD2, unconfirmable since there is no DNA. The CDR3 is made up of 15 amino acids. Germline V CDR1 and CDR2: DFQATT, SNEGSKA (reference sequence). The CDR3 loop is CSARSLAGGPYEQYF.

The chain recombines TRBV7-8 with TRBJ2-3; the D call from TCRdb, TRBD2, cannot be confirmed without DNA. Germline V CDR1 and CDR2: SGHVS, FQNEAQ. CDR3 length: 18 amino acids. CDR3 sequence: CASSPRTSGRPSTDTQYF.